This record covers a single T cell receptor beta chain. The table came from immunoSEQ multiplex PCR; TCRdb's copy has only in-frame clones and leaves some out. The sample lists approximately 9,400 clones, approximately 60% seen once, with about 13% in the top ten. These data come from a study of CD4+ T cells in melanoma. This CDR3 comprises 17 residues. This TCR came from a human donor with melanoma. The sample was cells from a culture (not recorded whether cultured in vitro). The rearrangement uses TRBV7-5 and TRBJ1-5. TRBV7-5 is noted as a pseudogene. This CDR3 is CARSPPRRQENNQPQHF. The CDR3 coding sequence is TGTGCCAGAAGCCCCCCCCGGCGGCAGGAAAACAATCAGCCCCAGCATTTT.